Listed here is a single T cell receptor (beta chain). What it binds is not known. The CDR3 loop spans 14 amino acids. V lost 0 bases and J 5 bases, leaving 11 bases between the germline ends. Germline V lookup: CDR1 SGHKS, CDR2 YYEKEE (reference sequence). This sample was taken from a study of cytomegalovirus exposure and HLA in healthy donors. The study's findings and limits: Accurate prediction of most subjects' HLA-A and HLA-B alleles from TCR beta sequences was reported. Later analysis associated a missense DCLRE1C variant with TCR beta V- and J-gene trimming. Rare TCR sequences dominated, though some public TCRs recurred in many donors. Under in vitro conditions, three CMV-associated chains were confirmed as specific for CMV antigens.

PCR employed 60 Vbeta and 13 Jbeta primers. Method: immunoSEQ multiplex PCR; TCRdb's copy keeps in-frame clones and lacks some. The profile shows 150,000 to 200,000 clones, around 80% of them singletons. The TCR sequence derives from a man aged 18-30 years in good health and CMV-seronegative. Source material: PBMCs. This chain links TRBV5-5 with TRBJ2-5; D is perhaps TRBD2 (6 bases). The CDR3 bases are TGTGCCAGCAGCTTGGCGGGGGTGCGGGAGACCCAGTACTTC. Residues: CASSLAGVRETQYF.